This T cell receptor (beta chain) is drawn from a study of shared clonotypes between healthy human individuals (TCRdb year 2020). Describing the broader study: The cohort included a few men and a couple of women between 18 and 49 years of age. Each donor's leukapheresis produced roughly between about 0.9 and 9.5 billion PBMCs. To estimate repertoire size and how much clonotypes are shared between individuals, the study performed deep sequencing of blood TCR repertoires from about five healthy adults. Different laboratories and diverse techniques were used to prepare libraries and sequence TCR repertoires, to increase sequencing depth and limit assay-specific biases. For each donor, three plates each were used for CD4 naive and CD4 memory, two plates were used for CD8 naive, and one plate was used for CD8 memory. The study at large found these results: Estimated clonotype richness was generally larger for naive than for memory subsets. Across a handful of donors, approximately 4.6% of naive CD4, approximately 3.6% of naive CD8, 2.3% of memory CD4, and under 0.45% of memory CD8 clonotypes were shared. Pairwise subsampling led to the expectation that sequencing depth would affect the degree of clonotype sharing among donors. The genetic and exposure-history diversity represented was limited by the small number of donors. Incomplete sequencing was indicated by rarefaction of sorted-subset datasets, despite the large sequencing depth. Sampling was restricted to blood, and TCR repertoires in tissues likely differ from the TCR repertoires found in blood. Higher generation probabilities were observed for clonotypes shared by all four sorted-subset donors than for non-shared clonotypes.

The donors were healthy, HIV-negative adults with no recently reported acute infections or vaccinations. Every donor was a Caucasian adult living in Nashville, Tennessee, USA. Magnetic negative selection was used to enrich CD4+ T cells, after which naive cells were positively selected on CD45RA and the negative fraction became the memory subset. Blood was collected by leukapheresis, and PBMCs were isolated by Ficoll-Histopaque density gradient centrifugation and then cryopreserved in liquid nitrogen vapor phase. Analytical flow cytometry was used to check the purity and quantity of each magnetically sorted T cell population. Genomic DNA was isolated from every sorted fraction and measured by UV absorbance on a Nanodrop 2000c. The CDR3, from cysteine to phenylalanine, totals 16 residues. This entry keeps only the CDR3 DNA: 48 bases, framed from base 1. CDR1 is given as MDHEN and CDR2 as SYDVKM, both from the germline V gene. V was cut back by 3 bases and J by 1 base, leaving a gap of 13 bases between them.

Worth noting for this clone: What this receptor recognizes is not known. There are no base qualities to consult, and no much larger clone falls within one base.

Using the deep immunoSEQ assay, multiplex PCR amplified TCR CDR3 regions from genomic DNA. Genomic DNA extracted from each cell subset was distributed evenly over all wells of several immunoSEQ 96-well plates, and each plate served as one replicate. For sorted subsets, 200 ng of genomic DNA, equivalent to roughly 33,000 T cell genomes, went into each replicate PCR. Purified libraries were measured with a Qubit 3.0 fluorometer, size-checked on a Bioanalyzer 2100, and measured again with the KAPA Library Quantification kit. Every immunoSEQ 96-well plate was sequenced on a dedicated single-read 150-cycle Illumina NextSeq 550 flow cell. Turning to the authors' computational methods: The immunoSEQ output contained only junctional sequences without quality scores, so filtering could not match that applied to full-length reads. Sequences were annotated with PyIR, a Python wrapper for IgBLAST v1.9, using IMGT germline references to assign V/J genes and CDR3. Reads were filtered out if the reads had weak V/J assignments (E-value above 1e-6), no CDR3, stop codons, out-of-frame junctions, or ambiguous translated residues. V3J clonotypes were defined as sequences sharing an identical inferred V gene, J gene, and CDR3 amino acid sequence. To compute the percentage overlap between repertoires, the number of shared unique clonotypes was divided by the size of the smaller repertoire. Richness of each repertoire was evaluated using RTK rarefaction, the Chao1 estimator, and Recon v2.1 estimates of unobserved clonotypes. Generation probabilities for all TCRbeta clonotypes obtained by the gDNA method from a handful of donors were computed using OLGA. TCRdb holds this immuneACCESS table with in-frame rearrangements only. Some clones are missing; in checked studies, unresolved V genes explain under half, and the rest has no known cause. The DNA was the basis for D and trimming; V, J and clone size are from that table. A total of 1,500,000 or so clones appear in this sample, roughly 97% of them only once. About 1% of the sample comes from the top ten.

This chain is built from TRBV28 and TRBJ1-5, and TRBD1 may be the D gene, going by 6 matching bases. The sample comprised naive CD4+ T cells sorted from blood. The cell subset or site label of this sample denotes: CD45RA+ positively selected. This receptor was taken from a man younger than 45 in good health. The CDR3 region: CASSFGGAGSNQPQHF. The nucleotide sequence reads TGTGCCAGCAGTTTTGGGGGGGCAGGGAGCAATCAGCCCCAGCATTTT.